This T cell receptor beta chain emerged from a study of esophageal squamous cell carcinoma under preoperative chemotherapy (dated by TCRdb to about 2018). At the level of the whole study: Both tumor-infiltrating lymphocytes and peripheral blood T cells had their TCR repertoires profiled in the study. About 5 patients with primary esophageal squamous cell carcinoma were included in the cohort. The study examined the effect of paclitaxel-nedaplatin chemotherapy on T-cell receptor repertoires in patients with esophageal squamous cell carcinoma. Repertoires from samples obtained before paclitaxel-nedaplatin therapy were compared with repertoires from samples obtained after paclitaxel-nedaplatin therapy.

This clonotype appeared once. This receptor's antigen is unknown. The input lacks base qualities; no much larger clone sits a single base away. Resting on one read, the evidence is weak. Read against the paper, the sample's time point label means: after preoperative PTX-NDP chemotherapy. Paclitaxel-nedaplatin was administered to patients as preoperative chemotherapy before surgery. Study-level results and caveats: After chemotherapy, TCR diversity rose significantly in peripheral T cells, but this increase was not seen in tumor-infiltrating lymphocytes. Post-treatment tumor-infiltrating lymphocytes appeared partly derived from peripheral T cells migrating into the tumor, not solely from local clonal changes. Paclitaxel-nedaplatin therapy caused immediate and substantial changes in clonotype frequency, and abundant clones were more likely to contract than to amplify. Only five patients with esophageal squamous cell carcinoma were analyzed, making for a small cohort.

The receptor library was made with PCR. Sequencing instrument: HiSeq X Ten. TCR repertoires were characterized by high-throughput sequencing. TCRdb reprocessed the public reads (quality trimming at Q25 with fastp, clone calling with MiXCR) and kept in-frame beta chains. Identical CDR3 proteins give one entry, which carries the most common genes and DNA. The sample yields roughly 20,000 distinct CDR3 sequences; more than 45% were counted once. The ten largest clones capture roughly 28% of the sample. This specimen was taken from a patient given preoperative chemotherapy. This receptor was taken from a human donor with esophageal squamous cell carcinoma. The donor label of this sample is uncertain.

The nucleotide sequence is TGTGCCAGCAGCTTCACAGGGGACGGGAACACTGAAGCTTTCTTT. Its protein product is CASSFTGDGNTEAFF. The sequence is built from TRBV5-4 and TRBJ1-1; 7 nucleotides in the junction match TRBD1. Trimming removed 2 bases from V and 1 base from J; the gene matches leave 5 bases unexplained. The CDR3 measures 15 amino acids from cysteine to phenylalanine. Only the CDR3 DNA stays, 45 bases, in frame from base 1. Based on the germline V gene (reference sequence), the CDR1 and CDR2 sequences are SGHNT and YYREEE.